This T cell receptor beta chain was observed in a study of blood T cell repertoires in COVID-19 (dated by TCRdb to the early 2020s). Context from the whole study: Samples covering the acute and convalescent phases of COVID-19 were provided by collaborators in the United States, Italy and Spain. The material from the prospective study consisted of cDNA or gDNA derived from T cells, B-cell-depleted T cells, or PBMCs. Deeply sampled blood TCRbeta repertoires from subjects exposed to, actively infected with, or recovered from COVID-19 were included in the dataset. The repertoires were made available in a free public database intended to serve as a resource for research on the immune response to SARS-CoV-2. The samples were drawn from two sources: the first 160 participants of the ongoing ImmuneRACE study, and over 1,000 subjects contributed by 6 global collaborators. The sample metadata nearly always contained a de-identified subject ID, COVID-19 status, age in years and sex. Where available, HLA class I and class II types were taken from metadata supplied by the sample provider and were not determined by assay-based typing. Summary of the overall study and its limitations: How much clinical and demographic metadata was included differed by source and by participant, and the metadata was provided uncurated.

Each collaborating institution followed its own protocols to collect whole blood in K2EDTA tubes. For TCRbeta analysis, collaborators shipped samples as frozen whole blood, isolated PBMCs, or DNA extracted from either of those sample types. This clone is a singleton in its sample. The antigen it recognizes is unknown. No much larger clonotype is one base removed from it; base qualities were not supplied. TCRbeta CDR3 regions were amplified from genomic DNA using the immunoSEQ Assay, a bias-controlled multiplex PCR. From the authors' description of their analysis: Within the assay, amplification of reference gene primers was used to estimate how many nucleated cells each sample contained. To quantify the absolute abundance of each unique TCRbeta CDR3 rearrangement, sequence reads were collapsed and filtered. For each sample, productive Simpson clonality was calculated by taking the square root of Simpson's diversity index across productive rearrangements. Entries here come from immuneACCESS through TCRdb and include only in-frame sequences with V and J called. Some clones fail to appear in such tables; in the studies checked, an unresolved V gene covers under half of the shortfall, and the cause of the remainder is unknown. The D gene and trimming were derived from the DNA, and the V and J assignments and clone size from that table. The sample data list some 110,000 clones, and roughly four fifths of these were observed just once. 7.9% of the sample is held by the ten biggest clonotypes.

The CDR3 measures 15 amino acids from cysteine to phenylalanine. Only the CDR3 region is kept as DNA, spanning 45 bases read in frame from base 1. CDR1 and CDR2 (SGHRS, YFSETQ) derive from the germline V gene. Trimmed from V: 4 bases; trimmed from J: 2 bases; junction bases lacking a gene match: 6. The TCR comes from a man aged 70-80 years with acute or convalescent COVID-19. This chain is built from TRBV5-1 and TRBJ2-3, with 8 middle bases fitting TRBD2. Material: peripheral blood. CDR3 loop: CASSRVAGYTDTQYF. The base sequence is TGCGCCAGCAGCAGAGTAGCGGGATACACAGATACGCAGTATTTT.